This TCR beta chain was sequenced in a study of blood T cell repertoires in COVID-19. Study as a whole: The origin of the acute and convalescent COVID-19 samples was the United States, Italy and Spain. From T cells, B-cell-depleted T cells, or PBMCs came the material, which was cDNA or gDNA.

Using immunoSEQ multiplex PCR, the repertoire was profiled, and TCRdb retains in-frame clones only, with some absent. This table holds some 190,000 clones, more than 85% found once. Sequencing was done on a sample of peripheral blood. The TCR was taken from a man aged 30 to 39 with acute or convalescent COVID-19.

The CDR3 DNA follows: TGTGCCAGCAGTTTGAAGGGCCCTAGCGCCTTAGGCTCCTATAATTCACCCCTCCACTTT. Translation gives CASSLKGPSALGSYNSPLHF. The chain links TRBV27 to TRBJ1-6; D not resolved. Per the germline V gene, CDR1 is MNHEY and CDR2 is SMNVEV (reference sequence). The CDR3 totals 20 residues. The ends were cut back, 3 bases at V and 0 bases at J, with 21 bases in the middle.